This T cell receptor beta chain was captured by sequencing in a study of human T cells and chemical hapten exposure. Time point given: healthy volunteer bleed at 6 weeks. Researchers extracted total RNA from unfractionated whole blood. Individual cDNA molecules each carried unique molecular identifiers attached by the library. TCRdb itself ran the RACE reads through MiXCR, one entry per CDR3 protein. The profile covers some 77,000 distinct CDR3 sequences, with 8.6% appearing a single time and about 1.7% taken by the ten largest. In its sample, this clonotype was seen many times. The CDR3 covers 15 residues. Between the trimmed V and J ends, which lost 2 bases and 5 bases, there was a span of 15 bases.

This receptor was obtained from a female donor in good health. Some clones in this sample may be carry-over from other donors' samples. Sample: whole blood. The chain employs TRBV12-3 or TRBV12-4 and TRBJ1-2, with D uncertain. The CDR3 nucleotides are TGTGCCAGCAGTTTAATGCGCGGCAGCTTATATGGCTACACCTTC. Its translation: CASSLMRGSLYGYTF.